The T cell receptor (beta chain) described here comes from a study of blood T cell repertoires in COVID-19 (dated by TCRdb to the early 2020s). Background on the whole study: The collaborator samples originated in the United States, Italy and Spain and spanned the acute and convalescent phases of COVID-19. The material from the prospective study consisted of cDNA or gDNA derived from T cells, B-cell-depleted T cells, or PBMCs. HLA class I and class II types, where available, came from metadata supplied by the sample provider rather than from assay-based typing. The repertoires were released in a freely available public database meant as a resource for research on the immune response to SARS-CoV-2. The samples were drawn from two sources: the first 160 participants of the ongoing ImmuneRACE study, and over 1,000 subjects contributed by 6 global collaborators. Deeply sampled blood TCRbeta repertoires from subjects exposed to, actively infected with, or recovered from COVID-19 were included in the dataset. A de-identified subject ID, COVID-19 status, age in years and sex were almost always included in the sample metadata. What the authors observed across the whole study: How much clinical and demographic metadata was included differed by source and by participant, and the metadata was provided uncurated.

At one collaborating source in Seattle, patients were enrolled during active infection and were followed longitudinally through the course of disease. The collaborating institutions used their own protocols to collect whole blood in K2EDTA tubes. Collaborator samples were shipped for TCRbeta analysis as frozen whole blood, isolated PBMCs, or DNA extracted from either sample type. The immunoSEQ Assay, a bias-controlled multiplex PCR, was used to amplify TCRbeta CDR3 regions from genomic DNA. The source study handled its data this way. The number of nucleated cells in each sample was estimated from the amplification of reference gene primers within the assay. To quantify the absolute abundance of each unique TCRbeta CDR3 rearrangement, sequence reads were collapsed and filtered. For each sample, productive Simpson clonality was calculated as the square root of Simpson's diversity index over productive rearrangements. TCRdb mirrors the immuneACCESS table, restricted to in-frame sequences. Some clones are absent from its copies; in checked studies, under half trace to an unresolved V gene, and the reason for the others is unknown. The D gene and trimming were derived from the DNA, and the V and J assignments and clone size from that table. This sample holds some 130,000 clones; under 95% were observed only once. The ten largest clones represent 4% to 5% of the sample.

Inclusive of the bounding cysteine and phenylalanine, the CDR3 is 14 residues long. Of the read, only the CDR3 DNA is kept; its 42 bases are in frame from base 1. Trimming takes 5 bases from V and 7 bases from J, and the germline ends sit 14 bases apart. The germline V gene (reference sequence) specifies LNHDA as CDR1 and SQIVND as CDR2. As concerns this clone: The specificity of this receptor is unknown. No qualities accompany the bases; no much larger clone lies one base away.

The clonotype was recovered from a man in his sixties with COVID-19, enrolled during active disease. The rearrangement joined TRBV19 to TRBJ1-4, with a tentative D gene TRBD1 over 5 matching bases. The source material was peripheral blood. The nucleotide sequence reads as follows: TGTGCCAGTAGTTGGGAGGGGACGAGTGAAAAACTGTTTTTT. Its translation is CASSWEGTSEKLFF.